This T cell receptor (beta chain) stems from a study of siplizumab effects on memory and regulatory T cells (dated by TCRdb to the late 2010s). Study-level background: Across under 10 responder-stimulator pairs, mixed lymphocyte reactions were run in pairs, around 1 with siplizumab at around 1 ug/mL and around 1 without drug. The study looked at the effect of siplizumab, an anti-CD2 antibody, on alloreactive T-cell subsets in allogeneic mixed lymphocyte reactions made from human PBMCs.

To prepare the library, the immunoSEQ multiplex PCR assay was applied. Roughly 100,000 TCR templates per sample were assayed on the deep sequencing platform. Genomic DNA extracted from sorted T cells was used for TCRbeta CDR3 sequencing. The authors' analysis ran thus. The R programming language was used for the clonal analysis of the TCRbeta CDR3 data. Comparing unstimulated samples against CFSE-low samples taken after the reaction was how alloreactive CD4+ and CD8+ clones were defined. Regulatory or non-regulatory origin was assigned to alloreactive CD4+ clones by matching of sequences to sorted unstimulated Treg and non-Treg repertoires. What TCRdb holds here is the immuneACCESS table cut down to in-frame rearrangements. Part of the clones is not present; checked against another copy, under half of the missing clones reflect an unresolved V gene, and the others are unexplained. Clone size and the V and J calls come from that table; the DNA yielded D and trimming. The sample profile shows around 15,000 clones; about 43% of them were found once. Jointly, the top ten make up 7.8% of the sample.

Mixed lymphocyte reaction cells were cocultured at 37°C for more than five days. Responder PBMCs were labelled with CFSE and stimulator PBMCs with Violet Dye, then combined at a 1:1 ratio. Sorted unstimulated T cells and proliferating T cells recovered from mixed lymphocyte reactions were subjected to TCRbeta CDR3 sequencing. Fresh whole blood from 9 to 10 HLA-typed healthy donors served as the source for isolating PBMCs. Proliferating CFSE-low responder T cells were FACS-sorted after the mixed lymphocyte reaction for TCR sequencing. This clone was recorded a few times. Its antigen target is currently unknown. The input lacks base qualities; no much larger clone sits a single base away. Overall results and qualifications from the work: A naive or memory phenotype could not be assigned to roughly 75-96% of proliferating CD4+ or CD8+ clones. The suppressive function of proliferating Tregs from siplizumab cultures was not functionally confirmed. Because sequences at frequencies below about 10^-5 were poorly captured, only a minor fraction of alloreactive clones could be mapped back to unstimulated subsets. The cumulative frequency of alloreactive sequences that could be traced back to unstimulated CD4+ memory T cells was significantly reduced by siplizumab. In reactions with siplizumab, an average of approximately 69% of mappable alloreactive CD4+ clones were Treg-derived, compared with 26.9% in control reactions. Unstimulated naive T cells appeared to be more diverse than memory T cells, and naive cells seemed to make a substantial contribution to the alloresponse.

This receptor was taken from a human donor in good health; the cells came from an allogeneic mixed lymphocyte reaction. Some clones in this sample may be carry-over from other donors' samples. Specimen: CFSE-low (dividing) CD4+ T cells sorted from an allogeneic mixed lymphocyte reaction.

The sequenced DNA is TGCGCCAGCAGCTTATCCGGACAAACAGGGGGTGATGGCTACACCTTC. This codes for CASSLSGQTGGDGYTF. The chain employs TRBV5-1 and TRBJ1-2; TRBD1 agrees with 8 junctional bases. CDR3 length: 16 amino acids, cysteine to phenylalanine. Only the CDR3 region is kept as DNA, spanning 48 bases read in frame from base 1. V is pruned by 2 bases and J by 6 bases, leaving 12 bases of the junction without a gene match. From the germline V gene, CDR1 is SGHRS and CDR2 is YFSETQ.